The rows below give T cell receptor beta chains drawn from one sample of a study of blood T cell repertoires in COVID-19. TCRdb's copy holds only in-frame clones and misses some; the assay was immunoSEQ multiplex PCR. In the table there are about 250,000 clones, around 83% of which are singletons. Sequencing was carried out using peripheral blood. The receptors shown here come from a man at least 80 years old with acute or convalescent COVID-19. Both conserved end residues are part of each CDR3. The D gene is left open where the match is weak. Not every row has a clone size; where given, it reads once, few, many or a size class.

>.|TRBJ1-4|TRBV6-6|.|17
TGTGCCAGCAGTCTTAAGTTTTCCGGACAGAAGAGGGAAAAACTGTTTTTT
CASSLKFSGQKREKLFF
>.|TRBJ1-5|TRBV18|.|14
TGTGCCAGCTCACCCCTTTATAGCAATCAGCCCCAGCATTTT
CASSPLYSNQPQHF
>TRBD1|TRBJ2-7|TRBV7-2|.|15
TGTGCCAGCAGCTTCGCCGGGACAGGGGACCACGAGCAGTACTTC
CASSFAGTGDHEQYF
>.|TRBJ1-1|TRBV21-1|.|12
TGTGCCAGCAACGCGGGTGGGACTGAAGCTTTCTTT
CASNAGGTEAFF
>.|TRBJ2-7|TRBV7-8|.|13
TGTGCCAGCAGCTTTGGGAGTACCTACGAGCAGTACTTC
CASSFGSTYEQYF
>TRBD1|TRBJ1-2|TRBV27|.|14
TGTGCCAGCAGTGGCCGGGACAGATTGGATGGCTACACCTTC
CASSGRDRLDGYTF
>.|TRBJ2-7|TRBV15|once|13
TGTGCCACCAGCAGAGATTTTGCGGGTGAGCAGTACTTC
CATSRDFAGEQYF
>.|TRBJ2-3|TRBV27|few|15
TGTGCCAGCAGTTTTGAGGGCCCTCCGGGCGATACGCAGTATTTT
CASSFEGPPGDTQYF
>.|TRBJ2-7|TRBV7-8|few|13
TGTGCCAGCAGTCGCGACAGACCCTACGAGCAGTACTTC
CASSRDRPYEQYF
>TRBD2|TRBJ2-7|TRBV7-2|.|15
TGTGCCAGCAGACCGACTAGCGGGAGTGGGTACGAGCAGTACTTC
CASRPTSGSGYEQYF
>.|TRBJ1-1|TRBV28|.|13
TGTGCCAGCAGTTTTCGGCAGGGCACTGAAGCTTTCTTT
CASSFRQGTEAFF
>TRBD1|TRBJ1-2|TRBV6-5|.|14
TGTGCCAGCAGGTACCGGGACAGCGAATGGGGCTACACCTTC
CASRYRDSEWGYTF
>TRBD1|TRBJ1-2|TRBV2|.|14
TGTGCCAGCAGTCAAGGACAGGGGAACTATGGCTACACCTTC
CASSQGQGNYGYTF
>.|TRBJ2-2|TRBV18|.|13
TGTGCCAGCTCACAACTGTTAACCGGGGAGCTGTTTTTT
CASSQLLTGELFF
>.|TRBJ1-1|TRBV27|.|15
TGTGCCAGCAGTTTATCGGGCCGGCCGAACACTGAAGCTTTCTTT
CASSLSGRPNTEAFF
>.|TRBJ1-5|TRBV3-1/TRBV3-2|.|13
TGTGCCAGCAGCCGTACAAACAATCAGCCCCAGCATTTT
CASSRTNNQPQHF
>.|TRBJ2-1|TRBV6-2/TRBV6-3|.|16
TGTGCCAGCAGCCTTGGAGGGGTAAGACAGTACAATGAGCAGTTCTTC
CASSLGGVRQYNEQFF
>.|TRBJ2-5|TRBV5-4|.|15
TGTGCCAGCAGCCTGGAGGCTACTATCCAAGAGACCCAGTACTTC
CASSLEATIQETQYF
>.|TRBJ2-7|TRBV11-2|.|14
TGTGCCAGCAGCTTGGACATGTTCTCCTACGAGCAGTACTTC
CASSLDMFSYEQYF
>.|TRBJ1-6|TRBV5-1|few|18
TGCGCCAGCAGCTTGGGTAGGCAACGGGAACGGCCCGATTCACCCCTCCACTTT
CASSLGRQRERPDSPLHF
>TRBD1|TRBJ2-4|TRBV18|.|14
TGTGCCAGCTCAATAGACAGGGCTCAAGACATTCAGTACTTC
CASSIDRAQDIQYF
>TRBD1|TRBJ1-3|TRBV5-1|once|17
TGCGCCAGCAGCTTCGCCCCGGGACAGCTCTCTGGAAACACCATATATTTT
CASSFAPGQLSGNTIYF
>.|TRBJ2-5|TRBV7-3|.|13
TGTGCCAGCAGCTCGACAGTAAAAGAGACCCAGTACTTC
CASSSTVKETQYF
>TRBD2|TRBJ2-3|TRBV11-3|.|18
TGTGCCAGCAGCCCCCTTGCCCAGCGGGAGAGTGGGGGGGATACGCAGTATTTT
CASSPLAQRESGGDTQYF
>.|TRBJ1-4|TRBV5-1|.|15
TGCGCCAGCAGCTTTTACGGGGGAACTAATGAAAAACTGTTTTTT
CASSFYGGTNEKLFF
>TRBD1|TRBJ1-6|TRBV28|once|14
TGTGCCAGCAGTCCCAGGGGGTTTGCTTCACCCCTCCACTTT
CASSPRGFASPLHF
>TRBD2|TRBJ2-7|TRBV5-4|.|15
TGTGCCAGCAGCCCCGGGACTAGCGGACCCTACGAGCAGTACTTC
CASSPGTSGPYEQYF
>TRBD1|TRBJ2-3|TRBV9|.|13
TGTGCCAGCAGCGTAGGGGTACAGGGGGCGCAGTATTTT
CASSVGVQGAQYF
>TRBD1|TRBJ1-4|TRBV5-6|.|16
TGTGCCAGCAGCATACAAGGGACAGCAACTAATGAAAAACTGTTTTTT
CASSIQGTATNEKLFF
>.|TRBJ2-7|TRBV2|.|12
TGTGCCAGCAGGATGCAGTTATACGAGCAGTACTTC
CASRMQLYEQYF
>.|TRBJ2-7|TRBV27|.|15
TGTGCCAGCAGTTTTATGGACTCACTGGCGGACGAGCAGTACTTC
CASSFMDSLADEQYF
>.|TRBJ1-2|TRBV12-3/TRBV12-4|.|11
TGTGCCAGCTCCAACTTGGGACAAACACCCTTC
CASSNLGQTPF
>TRBD1|TRBJ1-1|TRBV7-9|.|19
TGTGCCAGCAGCTTGCCCCTACGGACAGGGGGCGTCAGGAACACTGAAGCTTTCTTT
CASSLPLRTGGVRNTEAFF
>.|TRBJ2-3|TRBV21-1|.|16
TGTGCCAGCAGCAAAATGGGACAGGGGGTTTACGATACGCAGTATTTT
CASSKMGQGVYDTQYF
>.|TRBJ2-7|TRBV7-9|.|16
TGTGCCAGCAGCTTATTGGCAGGGTTGGGGATTGACGAGCAGTACTTC
CASSLLAGLGIDEQYF
>.|TRBJ2-5|TRBV10-3|.|14
TGTGCCATCAGTTCGAACTTAGTTGGGCAGACCCAGTACTTC
CAISSNLVGQTQYF
>.|TRBJ2-3|TRBV5-1|.|17
TGCGCCAGCAGCCCAGCGGGGGGACAGGGGCCGACAGATACGCAGTATTTT
CASSPAGGQGPTDTQYF
>TRBD1|TRBJ2-7|TRBV6-6|.|16
TGTGCCAGCAGTTACCGACCTCCGGGACAGAGATACGAGCAGTACTTC
CASSYRPPGQRYEQYF
>.|TRBJ1-6|TRBV4-1|few|16
TGCGCCAGCAGCCAAGAAGTCACAACACGAAATTCACCCCTCCACTTT
CASSQEVTTRNSPLHF
>.|TRBJ1-4|TRBV2|.|16
TGTGCCAGCAGTACCGGGACATATTATTCTGGTGAAAAACTGTTTTTT
CASSTGTYYSGEKLFF